A single sample is the source of the 6 T cell receptor beta chains below, sequenced in a study of blood T cell repertoires in COVID-19. Profiling relied on immunoSEQ multiplex PCR, and the TCRdb table lists in-frame clones only, not all of them. The sample records about 250,000 clones, about nine tenths being singletons. Sequences were obtained from PBMCs or T cells enriched from blood (not recorded which). These receptors originate from a young man who had recovered from COVID-19.

This chain connects TRBV4-2 to TRBJ2-1, with TRBD1 matching 8 bases. Trimming at V came to 0 bases and at J to 5 bases, leaving 12 bases not matched to a gene. The CDR3 is 18 residues long. Germline V gives CDR1 LGHNA, CDR2 YNFKEQ. CDR3 in DNA: TGTGCCAGCAGCCAAGACCTAACCGGGACAGGCTTTGACAATGAGCAGTTCTTC. Translated, it gives CASSQDLTGTGFDNEQFF.

The CDR3: CASSQAGGTGEQFF. The CDR3 nucleotides are TGTGCCAGCAGCCAAGCGGGAGGGACCGGTGAGCAGTTCTTC. The chain links TRBV3-1 (or the pseudogene TRBV3-2) to TRBJ2-1, with TRBD2 matching 8 bases. The CDR3 consists of 14 residues. Per germline, CDR1 LGHDT and CDR2 YNNKEL (reference sequence). V lost 1 base, J lost 9 bases, and 5 bases stayed unmatched.

This clone has more than one count but fewer than ten. The V call is TRBV7-9, the J call TRBJ2-7; 9 bases map to TRBD1. Germline V gene sequence: CDR1 SEHNR, CDR2 FQNEAQ (reference sequence). The V gene end was trimmed by 5 bases and the J gene end by 3 bases; junction bases not matched to a gene: 14. This CDR3 is 17 amino acids long. Here the CDR3 DNA reads TGTGCCAGCAGCCCCCGGGACAGGGAAGGGCCCGTCTACGAGCAGTACTTC. Translated: CASSPRDREGPVYEQYF.

This clone has only a few counts. In DNA form, the CDR3 reads TGCGCCAGCAGCGGGACAGGGGTCCGCACCGGGGAGCTGTTTTTT. Its translation: CASSGTGVRTGELFF. V gene TRBV10-1 combines with J gene TRBJ2-2, with TRBD1 identical over 10 bases. With V trimmed by 6 bases and J by 4 bases, 5 bases remained unmatched. The CDR3 extends over 15 amino acids. Germline loops: CDR1 WNHNN, CDR2 SYGVQD (reference sequence).

The chain employs TRBV6-6 and TRBJ1-1; 7 bases line up with TRBD1. Trimming removed 7 bases from V and 5 bases from J; junction bases left unmatched: 4. Per germline, CDR1 MNHNY and CDR2 SVGAGI (reference sequence). This CDR3 region has 12 residues. For the CDR3, the DNA is TGTGCCAGCAACGCAGGGGGTACTGAAGCTTTCTTT. Translation: CASNAGGTEAFF.

This clone showed up just once. The chain carries TRBV6-1 and TRBJ2-1; 8 bases map to TRBD2. Trimming cost V 3 bases and J 9 bases; bases outside gene matches: 10. The CDR3 is 15 amino acids. Germline V lookup: CDR1 MNHNS, CDR2 SASEGT. DNA for the CDR3: TGTGCCAGCAGTGAGGTTGGGACTAGTATTAGTGAGCAGTTCTTC. It codes for CASSEVGTSISEQFF.